These T cell receptor beta chains were read from a single sample in a study of blood T cell repertoires in COVID-19. Here immunoSEQ multiplex PCR was the method, and the copy in TCRdb shows in-frame clones only, minus some. The sample has 150,000 to 250,000 clones, 70% to 85% seen once. The sequenced material came from peripheral blood. These receptors all stem from a human donor with acute or convalescent COVID-19. The donor label of this sample is uncertain. The CDR3 runs from the conserved cysteine through the conserved F or W. The order of the fields is D gene, V gene, J gene, clone size, CDR3 protein, CDR3 DNA. D genes are given only for firm matches. Expanded clones get a size class; other rows say once, few or many, or leave the size out.

d_call: TRBD1
v_call: TRBV5-6
j_call: TRBJ2-3
clone_size: NA
cdr3_aa: CASSLAGQGTDTQYF
cdr3_nt: TGTGCCAGCAGCTTGGCGGGACAGGGTACAGATACGCAGTATTTT

d_call: TRBD2
v_call: TRBV5-4
j_call: TRBJ2-7
clone_size: NA
cdr3_aa: CASSKGGTSVAYEQYF
cdr3_nt: TGTGCCAGCAGCAAGGGTGGGACTAGCGTCGCCTACGAGCAGTACTTC

d_call: TRBD2
v_call: TRBV6-6
j_call: TRBJ2-1
clone_size: NA
cdr3_aa: CASRTSGRGEQFF
cdr3_nt: TGTGCCAGCCGGACTAGCGGGAGAGGTGAGCAGTTCTTC

d_call: NA
v_call: TRBV28
j_call: TRBJ1-6
clone_size: NA
cdr3_aa: CASSDRSSYNSPLHF
cdr3_nt: TGTGCCAGCTCCGACAGGAGCTCCTATAATTCACCCCTCCACTTT

d_call: TRBD1
v_call: TRBV5-1
j_call: TRBJ1-2
clone_size: NA
cdr3_aa: CASSPGQGTNYGYTF
cdr3_nt: TGCGCCAGCAGCCCCGGACAGGGAACTAACTATGGCTACACCTTC

d_call: TRBD2
v_call: TRBV7-9
j_call: TRBJ2-3
clone_size: NA
cdr3_aa: CASSFTTSGLPTDTQYF
cdr3_nt: TGTGCCAGCAGCTTCACAACTAGCGGATTGCCCACAGATACGCAGTATTTT

d_call: NA
v_call: TRBV12-3/TRBV12-4
j_call: TRBJ1-2
clone_size: NA
cdr3_aa: CASSVRVRYGYTF
cdr3_nt: TGTGCCAGCAGTGTCCGGGTGAGGTATGGCTACACCTTC

d_call: NA
v_call: TRBV5-6
j_call: TRBJ2-4
clone_size: NA
cdr3_aa: CASSLGRGPKNIQYF
cdr3_nt: TGTGCCAGCAGCTTGGGGAGGGGGCCCAAAAACATTCAGTACTTC

d_call: NA
v_call: TRBV11-2
j_call: TRBJ2-3
clone_size: NA
cdr3_aa: CASSPNWRGQTNTQYF
cdr3_nt: TGTGCCAGCAGCCCCAATTGGCGGGGCCAAACGAATACGCAGTATTTT

d_call: NA
v_call: TRBV6-5
j_call: TRBJ1-4
clone_size: NA
cdr3_aa: CASNPGGKVEKLFF
cdr3_nt: TGTGCCAGCAACCCCGGGGGGAAGGTTGAAAAACTGTTTTTT

d_call: TRBD2
v_call: TRBV7-6
j_call: TRBJ2-5
clone_size: few
cdr3_aa: CASSSYRTSGKETQYF
cdr3_nt: TGTGCCAGCAGCTCTTACCGGACTAGCGGGAAGGAGACCCAGTACTTC

d_call: NA
v_call: TRBV21-1
j_call: TRBJ1-2
clone_size: once
cdr3_aa: CASSPCRGGANYGYTF
cdr3_nt: TGTGCCAGCAGCCCCTGTCGGGGGGGAGCTAACTATGGCTACACCTTC

d_call: NA
v_call: TRBV6-5
j_call: TRBJ2-7
clone_size: NA
cdr3_aa: CASRRDWGIYEQYF
cdr3_nt: TGTGCCAGCAGGCGGGACTGGGGAATCTACGAGCAGTACTTC

d_call: TRBD2
v_call: TRBV30
j_call: TRBJ2-5
clone_size: NA
cdr3_aa: CAWTHSGWYQETQYF
cdr3_nt: TGTGCCTGGACCCATAGCGGGTGGTACCAAGAGACCCAGTACTTC

d_call: TRBD2
v_call: TRBV3-1/TRBV3-2
j_call: TRBJ2-2
clone_size: NA
cdr3_aa: CASSQDGGASGKVGELFF
cdr3_nt: TGTGCCAGCAGCCAAGACGGAGGAGCTAGCGGGAAGGTCGGGGAGCTGTTTTTT

d_call: TRBD2
v_call: TRBV27
j_call: TRBJ2-3
clone_size: NA
cdr3_aa: CASRLGEGSLTDTQYF
cdr3_nt: TGTGCCAGCAGACTGGGGGAGGGGAGCCTCACAGATACGCAGTATTTT

d_call: NA
v_call: TRBV9
j_call: TRBJ1-6
clone_size: NA
cdr3_aa: CASSVAPRLNSPLHF
cdr3_nt: TGTGCCAGCAGCGTAGCCCCCAGGCTTAATTCACCCCTCCACTTT

d_call: NA
v_call: TRBV29-1
j_call: TRBJ1-1
clone_size: NA
cdr3_aa: CSVEDLYGGASAFF
cdr3_nt: TGCAGCGTTGAAGATCTTTACGGGGGGGCATCTGCTTTCTTT

d_call: NA
v_call: TRBV5-5
j_call: TRBJ2-7
clone_size: NA
cdr3_aa: CASSLVTATFEQYF
cdr3_nt: TGTGCCAGCAGCTTGGTCACCGCGACTTTCGAGCAGTACTTC

d_call: NA
v_call: TRBV5-4
j_call: TRBJ1-2
clone_size: few
cdr3_aa: CASSADIANYGYTF
cdr3_nt: TGTGCCAGCAGCGCGGACATAGCTAACTATGGCTACACCTTC

d_call: TRBD1
v_call: TRBV7-9
j_call: TRBJ2-5
clone_size: NA
cdr3_aa: CASSLGQLQETQYF
cdr3_nt: TGTGCCAGCAGCCTGGGACAGCTGCAAGAGACCCAGTACTTC

d_call: TRBD1
v_call: TRBV7-2
j_call: TRBJ2-1
clone_size: NA
cdr3_aa: CASRGDRGQVEQFF
cdr3_nt: TGTGCCAGCAGAGGGGACAGGGGGCAGGTTGAGCAGTTCTTC

d_call: NA
v_call: TRBV19
j_call: TRBJ2-7
clone_size: NA
cdr3_aa: CASSRASAYEQYF
cdr3_nt: TGTGCCAGTAGTAGGGCTAGCGCTTACGAGCAGTACTTC

d_call: TRBD2
v_call: TRBV9
j_call: TRBJ2-1
clone_size: NA
cdr3_aa: CASSAGTSGRSEQFF
cdr3_nt: TGTGCCAGCAGCGCCGGGACTAGCGGGAGGTCTGAGCAGTTCTTC

d_call: TRBD1
v_call: TRBV11-2
j_call: TRBJ2-7
clone_size: NA
cdr3_aa: CASSFGQGYSYEQYF
cdr3_nt: TGTGCCAGCAGCTTTGGACAGGGGTACTCCTACGAGCAGTACTTC

d_call: TRBD2
v_call: TRBV24-1
j_call: TRBJ2-7
clone_size: NA
cdr3_aa: CATRVSGSDSYEQYF
cdr3_nt: TGTGCCACCAGGGTAAGCGGGAGTGACTCCTACGAGCAGTACTTC

d_call: TRBD1
v_call: TRBV7-2
j_call: TRBJ2-3
clone_size: NA
cdr3_aa: CASSFRDRGTDTQYF
cdr3_nt: TGTGCCAGCAGCTTCCGGGACAGGGGAACAGATACGCAGTATTTT

d_call: NA
v_call: TRBV13
j_call: TRBJ1-5
clone_size: NA
cdr3_aa: CASSRGGGHNQPQHF
cdr3_nt: TGTGCCAGCTCGCGCGGCGGCGGCCATAATCAGCCCCAGCATTTT

d_call: NA
v_call: TRBV6-2/TRBV6-3
j_call: TRBJ2-3
clone_size: NA
cdr3_aa: CASSSRDTDTQYF
cdr3_nt: TGTGCCAGCAGTAGCCGGGACACAGATACGCAGTATTTT

d_call: NA
v_call: TRBV6-2/TRBV6-3
j_call: TRBJ2-7
clone_size: NA
cdr3_aa: CASSYSPVPGTSYEQYF
cdr3_nt: TGTGCCAGCAGTTACTCCCCCGTCCCCGGGACTTCCTACGAGCAGTACTTC

d_call: NA
v_call: TRBV29-1
j_call: TRBJ1-2
clone_size: NA
cdr3_aa: CSVEGAANRYTF
cdr3_nt: TGCAGCGTTGAGGGGGCAGCCAATCGCTACACCTTC

d_call: TRBD1
v_call: TRBV3-1/TRBV3-2
j_call: TRBJ2-7
clone_size: NA
cdr3_aa: CASSHAGQGRYEQYF
cdr3_nt: TGTGCCAGCAGCCACGCCGGACAGGGTAGGTACGAGCAGTACTTC

d_call: TRBD1
v_call: TRBV19
j_call: TRBJ2-7
clone_size: NA
cdr3_aa: CASSILAGQVYEQYF
cdr3_nt: TGTGCCAGTAGTATTTTGGCGGGACAGGTATACGAGCAGTACTTC

d_call: NA
v_call: TRBV19
j_call: TRBJ1-2
clone_size: NA
cdr3_aa: CASSIATYYGYTF
cdr3_nt: TGTGCCAGTAGTATCGCGACTTACTATGGCTACACCTTC

d_call: TRBD2
v_call: TRBV3-1/TRBV3-2
j_call: TRBJ2-1
clone_size: NA
cdr3_aa: CASSQSGTSLFF
cdr3_nt: TGTGCCAGCAGCCAGAGCGGGACTAGCCTGTTCTTC

d_call: NA
v_call: TRBV19
j_call: TRBJ1-5
clone_size: NA
cdr3_aa: CASSLGVNQPQHF
cdr3_nt: TGTGCCAGTAGCTTAGGGGTCAATCAGCCCCAGCATTTT

d_call: NA
v_call: TRBV7-2
j_call: TRBJ2-7
clone_size: NA
cdr3_aa: CASSFAVGPREQYF
cdr3_nt: TGTGCCAGCAGCTTTGCTGTGGGCCCTCGGGAGCAGTACTTC

d_call: NA
v_call: TRBV11-1
j_call: TRBJ1-1
clone_size: few
cdr3_aa: CASSLGPNAFF
cdr3_nt: TGTGCCAGCAGCTTAGGGCCGAATGCTTTCTTT

d_call: NA
v_call: TRBV14
j_call: TRBJ2-4
clone_size: NA
cdr3_aa: CASSQDLASPEYF
cdr3_nt: TGTGCCAGCAGCCAAGATTTAGCGAGCCCGGAGTACTTC

d_call: NA
v_call: TRBV29-1
j_call: TRBJ1-5
clone_size: NA
cdr3_aa: CSVETGQVGQPQHF
cdr3_nt: TGCAGCGTTGAGACAGGCCAAGTAGGGCAGCCCCAGCATTTT

d_call: NA
v_call: TRBV5-4
j_call: TRBJ2-5
clone_size: NA
cdr3_aa: CASSLVGLGQQETQYF
cdr3_nt: TGTGCCAGCAGCTTGGTGGGGCTCGGGCAGCAAGAGACCCAGTACTTC

d_call: NA
v_call: TRBV21-1
j_call: TRBJ1-6
clone_size: few
cdr3_aa: CASSKGERGLFDSPLHF
cdr3_nt: TGTGCCAGCAGCAAAGGCGAAAGGGGACTCTTCGATTCACCCCTCCACTTT

d_call: TRBD2
v_call: TRBV5-1
j_call: TRBJ2-2
clone_size: NA
cdr3_aa: CASSLVTSGSFGGELFF
cdr3_nt: TGCGCCAGCAGCTTGGTTACTAGCGGGAGTTTTGGCGGGGAGCTGTTTTTT

d_call: NA
v_call: TRBV18
j_call: TRBJ1-6
clone_size: NA
cdr3_aa: CASSPNQGGSPLHF
cdr3_nt: TGTGCCAGCTCACCGAACCAGGGAGGTTCACCCCTCCACTTT

d_call: TRBD1
v_call: TRBV5-6
j_call: TRBJ1-5
clone_size: NA
cdr3_aa: CASSILGQGSQPQHF
cdr3_nt: TGTGCCAGCAGCATCCTAGGACAGGGGAGTCAGCCCCAGCATTTT

d_call: NA
v_call: TRBV7-2
j_call: TRBJ1-2
clone_size: NA
cdr3_aa: CASSLSREGGRGGYTF
cdr3_nt: TGTGCCAGCAGCTTAAGCAGAGAAGGGGGTAGGGGAGGCTACACCTTC

d_call: NA
v_call: TRBV6-2/TRBV6-3
j_call: TRBJ1-5
clone_size: once
cdr3_aa: CASSYLPDSFRNQPQHF
cdr3_nt: TGTGCCAGCAGTTACTTACCAGACAGTTTCCGCAATCAGCCCCAGCATTTT

d_call: TRBD1
v_call: TRBV18
j_call: TRBJ1-1
clone_size: once
cdr3_aa: CASSEITGTGERGTEAFF
cdr3_nt: TGTGCCAGCTCTGAAATAACCGGGACAGGGGAGAGAGGCACTGAAGCTTTCTTT

d_call: NA
v_call: TRBV20-1
j_call: TRBJ2-5
clone_size: NA
cdr3_aa: CSAFIETQYF
cdr3_nt: TGCAGTGCTTTCATAGAGACCCAGTACTTC

d_call: NA
v_call: TRBV28
j_call: TRBJ2-7
clone_size: NA
cdr3_aa: CASSRPTGPYEQYF
cdr3_nt: TGTGCCAGCAGTCGACCGACAGGTCCCTACGAGCAGTACTTC

d_call: NA
v_call: TRBV19
j_call: TRBJ1-5
clone_size: NA
cdr3_aa: CASSLSYDRFNQPQHF
cdr3_nt: TGTGCCAGTAGTCTATCCTACGACAGATTCAATCAGCCCCAGCATTTT

d_call: NA
v_call: TRBV6-2/TRBV6-3
j_call: TRBJ1-1
clone_size: many
cdr3_aa: CASSYTGKSTEAFF
cdr3_nt: TGTGCCAGCAGTTACACAGGCAAGAGTACTGAAGCTTTCTTT

d_call: TRBD1
v_call: TRBV24-1
j_call: TRBJ2-1
clone_size: NA
cdr3_aa: CATSETGGRVNEQFF
cdr3_nt: TGTGCCACCAGTGAGACAGGGGGAAGGGTCAATGAGCAGTTCTTC

d_call: TRBD2
v_call: TRBV29-1
j_call: TRBJ2-5
clone_size: NA
cdr3_aa: CSASTSGTETQYF
cdr3_nt: TGCAGCGCATCGACTAGCGGGACAGAGACCCAGTACTTC